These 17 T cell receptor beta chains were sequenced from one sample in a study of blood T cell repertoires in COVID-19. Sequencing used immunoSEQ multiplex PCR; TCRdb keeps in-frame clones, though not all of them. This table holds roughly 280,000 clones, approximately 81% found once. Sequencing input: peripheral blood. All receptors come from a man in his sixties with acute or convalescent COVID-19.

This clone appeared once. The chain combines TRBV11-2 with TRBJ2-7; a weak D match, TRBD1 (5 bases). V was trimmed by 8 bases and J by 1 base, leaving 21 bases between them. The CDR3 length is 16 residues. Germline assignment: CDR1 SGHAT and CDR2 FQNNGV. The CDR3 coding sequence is TGTGCCAGCTCTCCGCAATTGGGGCAGGCGTCCTACGAGCAGTACTTC. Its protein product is CASSPQLGQASYEQYF.

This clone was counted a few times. CDR3 DNA sequence: TGTGCCAGTAGTGTGGGACTAGCGGGGGTTCCGAGCTCCTACAATGAGCAGTTCTTC. It translates to CASSVGLAGVPSSYNEQFF. The chain has TRBV19 and TRBJ2-1; TRBD2 aligns across 14 bases. This CDR3 region has 19 residues. Trimming took 5 bases from V and 0 from J; bases not matched to a gene: 9. Germline V gene sequence: CDR1 LNHDA, CDR2 SQIVND (reference sequence).

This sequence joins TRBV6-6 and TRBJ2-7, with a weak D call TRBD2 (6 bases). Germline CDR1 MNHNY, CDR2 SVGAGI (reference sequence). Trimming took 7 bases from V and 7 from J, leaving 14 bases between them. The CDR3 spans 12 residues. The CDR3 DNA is TGTGCCAGCAATTCGGAGGGTCTGGAGCAGTACTTC. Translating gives CASNSEGLEQYF.

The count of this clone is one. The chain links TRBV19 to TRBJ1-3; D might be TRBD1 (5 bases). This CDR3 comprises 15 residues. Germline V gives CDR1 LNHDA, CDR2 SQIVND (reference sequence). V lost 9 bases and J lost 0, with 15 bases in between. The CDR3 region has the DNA TGTGCCAGCGCCGGGGGACGGAGCTCTGGAAACACCATATATTTT. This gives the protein CASAGGRSSGNTIYF.

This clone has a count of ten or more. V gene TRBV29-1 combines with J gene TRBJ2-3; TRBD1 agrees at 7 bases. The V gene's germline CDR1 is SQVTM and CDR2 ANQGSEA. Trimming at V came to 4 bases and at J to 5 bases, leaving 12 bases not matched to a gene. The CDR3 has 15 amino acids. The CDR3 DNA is TGCAGCGTTGGATCTTACAGGGGTGGGTTAGATACGCAGTATTTT. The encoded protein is CSVGSYRGGLDTQYF.

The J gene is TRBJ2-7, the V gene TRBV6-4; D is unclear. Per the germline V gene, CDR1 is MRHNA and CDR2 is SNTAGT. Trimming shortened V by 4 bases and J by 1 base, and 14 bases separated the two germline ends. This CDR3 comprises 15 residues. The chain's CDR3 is CASSVDGAGSYEQYF. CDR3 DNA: TGTGCCAGCAGTGTGGATGGAGCCGGATCCTACGAGCAGTACTTC.

As DNA, the CDR3 is TGTGCCAGCAGTGAATCGGTCGGTGGGGGCGGGGAGACCCAGTACTTC. Amino acid sequence: CASSESVGGGGETQYF. The chain carries TRBV2 and TRBJ2-5; D perhaps matches TRBD1 (6 bases). CDR1 is SNHLY and CDR2 is FYNNEI in the germline V gene. V was pared by 2 bases and J by 5 bases, with 18 bases between. The CDR3 is 16 amino acids. Using reference TRBV2 and TRBJ2-5 for the parts outside the CDR3, the full variable domain is EPEVTQTPSHQVTQMGQEVILRCVPISNHLYFYWYRQILGQKVEFLVSFYNNEISEKSEIFDDQFSVERPDGSNFTLKIRSTKLEDSAMYFCASSESVGGGGETQYFGPGTRLLVL.

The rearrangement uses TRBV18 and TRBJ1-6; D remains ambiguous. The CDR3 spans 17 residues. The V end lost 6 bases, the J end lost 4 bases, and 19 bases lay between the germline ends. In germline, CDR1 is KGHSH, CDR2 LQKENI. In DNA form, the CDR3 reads TGTGCCAGCTCTACCCAGGTCCCGAGCGGTTATAATTCACCCCTCCACTTT. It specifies CASSTQVPSGYNSPLHF.

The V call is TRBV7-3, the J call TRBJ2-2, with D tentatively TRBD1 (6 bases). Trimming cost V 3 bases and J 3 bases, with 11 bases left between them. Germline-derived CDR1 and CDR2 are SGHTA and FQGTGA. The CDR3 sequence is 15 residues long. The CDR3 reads CASSFPGADTGELFF. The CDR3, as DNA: TGTGCCAGCAGCTTCCCAGGGGCAGACACCGGGGAGCTGTTTTTT.

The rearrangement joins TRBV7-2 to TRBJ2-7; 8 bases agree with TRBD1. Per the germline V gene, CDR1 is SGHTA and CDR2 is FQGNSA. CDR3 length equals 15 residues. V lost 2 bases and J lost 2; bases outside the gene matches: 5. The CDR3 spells CASSLSSGQAYEQYF. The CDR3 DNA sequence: TGTGCCAGCAGCTTATCCTCGGGACAGGCCTACGAGCAGTACTTC.

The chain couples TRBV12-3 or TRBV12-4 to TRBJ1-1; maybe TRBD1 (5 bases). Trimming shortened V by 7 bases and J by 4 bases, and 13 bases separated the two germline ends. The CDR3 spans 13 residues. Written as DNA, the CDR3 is TGTGCCAGCATCTTACAGGTAGGCACTGAAGCTTTCTTT. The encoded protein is CASILQVGTEAFF.

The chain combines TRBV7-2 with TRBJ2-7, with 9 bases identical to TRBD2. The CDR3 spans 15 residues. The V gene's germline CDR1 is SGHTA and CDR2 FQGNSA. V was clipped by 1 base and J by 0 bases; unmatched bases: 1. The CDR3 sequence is CASSLGLAVSYEQYF. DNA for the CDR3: TGTGCCAGCAGCTTAGGACTAGCGGTCTCCTACGAGCAGTACTTC.

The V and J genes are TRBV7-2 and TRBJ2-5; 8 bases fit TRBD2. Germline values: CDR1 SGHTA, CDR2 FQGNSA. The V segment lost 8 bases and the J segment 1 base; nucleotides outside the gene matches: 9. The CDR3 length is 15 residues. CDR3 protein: CASGAGTRTQETQYF. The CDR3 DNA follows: TGTGCCAGCGGAGCCGGGACTAGAACCCAAGAGACCCAGTACTTC.

CDR3 nucleotide sequence: TGCGCCAGCAGCCAACAAGGGGAGGACAGGAACTATGGCTACACCTTC. Its protein is CASSQQGEDRNYGYTF. This chain connects TRBV4-1 to TRBJ1-2; TRBD1 matches 7 bases. Germline V lookup: CDR1 MGHRA, CDR2 YSYEKL. Trimming took 2 bases from V and 2 from J; bases not matched to a gene: 8. The CDR3 has 16 amino acids.

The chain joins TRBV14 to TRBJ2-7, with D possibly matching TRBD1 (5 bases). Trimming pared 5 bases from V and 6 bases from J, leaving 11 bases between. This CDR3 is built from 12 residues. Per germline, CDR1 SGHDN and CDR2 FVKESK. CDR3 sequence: CASSTGAPEQYF. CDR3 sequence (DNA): TGTGCCAGCAGCACTGGGGCTCCCGAGCAGTACTTC.

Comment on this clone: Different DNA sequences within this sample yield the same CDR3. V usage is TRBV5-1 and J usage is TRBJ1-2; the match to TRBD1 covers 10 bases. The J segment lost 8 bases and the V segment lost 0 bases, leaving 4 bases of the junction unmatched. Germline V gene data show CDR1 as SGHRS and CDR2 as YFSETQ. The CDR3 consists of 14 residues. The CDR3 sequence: CASSLAGTGEGYTF. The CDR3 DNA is TGCGCCAGCAGCTTGGCCGGGACAGGGGAGGGCTACACCTTC.

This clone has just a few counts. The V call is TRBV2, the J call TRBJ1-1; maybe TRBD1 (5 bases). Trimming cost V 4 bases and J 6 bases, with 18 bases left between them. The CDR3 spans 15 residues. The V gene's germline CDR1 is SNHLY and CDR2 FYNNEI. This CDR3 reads CASSVQIGGTPEAFF. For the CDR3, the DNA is TGTGCCAGCAGTGTCCAGATTGGAGGGACCCCTGAAGCTTTCTTT.